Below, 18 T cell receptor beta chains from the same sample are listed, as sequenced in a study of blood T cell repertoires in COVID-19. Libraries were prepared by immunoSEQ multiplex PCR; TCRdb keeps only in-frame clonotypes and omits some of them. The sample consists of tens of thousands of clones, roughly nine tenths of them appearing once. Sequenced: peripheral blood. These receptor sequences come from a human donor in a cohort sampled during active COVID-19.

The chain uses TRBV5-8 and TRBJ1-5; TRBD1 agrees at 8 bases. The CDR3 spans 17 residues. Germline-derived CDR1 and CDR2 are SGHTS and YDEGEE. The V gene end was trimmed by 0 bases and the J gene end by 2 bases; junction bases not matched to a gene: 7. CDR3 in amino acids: CASSLVGGQVGNQPQHF. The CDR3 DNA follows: TGTGCCAGCAGCTTGGTAGGGGGACAGGTAGGCAATCAGCCCCAGCATTTT.

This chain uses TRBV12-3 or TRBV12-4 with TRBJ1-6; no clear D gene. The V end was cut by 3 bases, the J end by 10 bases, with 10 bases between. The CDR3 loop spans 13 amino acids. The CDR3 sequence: CASSFRGSSPLHF. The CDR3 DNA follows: TGTGCCAGCAGTTTCCGGGGTAGCTCACCCCTCCACTTT.

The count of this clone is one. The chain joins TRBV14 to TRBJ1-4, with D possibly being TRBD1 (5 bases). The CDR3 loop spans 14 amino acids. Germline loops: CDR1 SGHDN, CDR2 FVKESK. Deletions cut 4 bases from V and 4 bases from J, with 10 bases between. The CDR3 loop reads CASSRTGVNEKLFF. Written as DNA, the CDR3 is TGTGCCAGCAGCCGCACGGGGGTTAATGAAAAACTGTTTTTT.

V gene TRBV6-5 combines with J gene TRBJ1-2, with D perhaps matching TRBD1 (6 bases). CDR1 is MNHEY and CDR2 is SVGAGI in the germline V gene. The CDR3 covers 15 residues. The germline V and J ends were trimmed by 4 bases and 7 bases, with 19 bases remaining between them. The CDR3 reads CASSSNRVTRGGYTF. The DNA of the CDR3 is TGTGCCAGCAGTTCAAACAGGGTCACCCGGGGTGGCTACACCTTC.

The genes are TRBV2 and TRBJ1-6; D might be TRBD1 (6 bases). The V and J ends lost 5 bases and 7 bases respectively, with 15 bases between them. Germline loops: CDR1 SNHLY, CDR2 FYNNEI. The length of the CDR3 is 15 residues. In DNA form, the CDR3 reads TGTGCCAGCAGTCGCCCCCAGGGGCTCAATTCACCCCTCCACTTT. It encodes CASSRPQGLNSPLHF. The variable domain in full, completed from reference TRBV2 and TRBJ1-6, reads EPEVTQTPSHQVTQMGQEVILRCVPISNHLYFYWYRQILGQKVEFLVSFYNNEISEKSEIFDDQFSVERPDGSNFTLKIRSTKLEDSAMYFCASSRPQGLNSPLHFGNGTRLTVT.

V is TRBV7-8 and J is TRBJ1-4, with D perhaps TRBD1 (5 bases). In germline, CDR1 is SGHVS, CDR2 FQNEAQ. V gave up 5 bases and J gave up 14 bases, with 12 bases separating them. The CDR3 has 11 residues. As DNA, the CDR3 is TGTGCCAGCAGCCCAGGATCAGGGCTGTTTTTT. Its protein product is CASSPGSGLFF.

The CDR3 DNA sequence: TGTGCCAGCAGCCGGGACTCAACGGGGATAAACACTGAAGCTTTCTTT. Protein product: CASSRDSTGINTEAFF. This chain connects TRBV3-1 (or the pseudogene TRBV3-2) to TRBJ1-1; D perhaps matches TRBD1 (5 bases). V was trimmed by 4 bases and J by 2 bases, leaving 17 bases between them. The CDR3 is made up of 16 amino acids. Germline lookup yields CDR1 LGHDT and CDR2 YNNKEL (reference sequence).

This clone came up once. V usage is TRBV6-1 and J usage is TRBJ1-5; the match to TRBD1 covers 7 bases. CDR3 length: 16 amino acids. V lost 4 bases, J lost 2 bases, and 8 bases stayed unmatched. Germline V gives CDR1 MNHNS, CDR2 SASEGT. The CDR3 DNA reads TGTGCCAGCAGTGGACAGGGCGGCCATGGCAATCAGCCCCAGCATTTT. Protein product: CASSGQGGHGNQPQHF.

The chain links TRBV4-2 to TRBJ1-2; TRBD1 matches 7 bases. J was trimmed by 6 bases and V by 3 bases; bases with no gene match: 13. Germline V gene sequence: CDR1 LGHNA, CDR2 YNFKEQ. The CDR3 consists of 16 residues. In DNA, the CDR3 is TGTGCCAGCAGCCACCTTGCGGAGGGGGCGGGTAATGGCTACACCTTC. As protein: CASSHLAEGAGNGYTF.

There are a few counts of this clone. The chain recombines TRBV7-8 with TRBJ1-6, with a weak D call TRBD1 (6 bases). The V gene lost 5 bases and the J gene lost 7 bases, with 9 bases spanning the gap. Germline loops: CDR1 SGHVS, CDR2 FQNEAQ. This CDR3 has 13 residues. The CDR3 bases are TGTGCCAGCAGCCTGACAGGAAATTCACCCCTCCACTTT. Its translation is CASSLTGNSPLHF. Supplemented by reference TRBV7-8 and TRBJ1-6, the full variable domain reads GAGVSQSPRYKVAKRGQDVALRCDPISGHVSLFWYQQALGQGPEFLTYFQNEAQLDKSGLPSDRFFAERPEGSVSTLKIQRTQQEDSAVYLCASSLTGNSPLHFGNGTRLTVT.

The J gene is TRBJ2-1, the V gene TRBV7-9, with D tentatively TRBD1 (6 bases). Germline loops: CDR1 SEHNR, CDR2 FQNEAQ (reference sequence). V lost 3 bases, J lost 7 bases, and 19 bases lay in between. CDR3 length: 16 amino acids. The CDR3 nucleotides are TGTGCCAGCAGCTTGACAGTGGGGGCGACTTGGAATGAGCAGTTCTTC. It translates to CASSLTVGATWNEQFF.

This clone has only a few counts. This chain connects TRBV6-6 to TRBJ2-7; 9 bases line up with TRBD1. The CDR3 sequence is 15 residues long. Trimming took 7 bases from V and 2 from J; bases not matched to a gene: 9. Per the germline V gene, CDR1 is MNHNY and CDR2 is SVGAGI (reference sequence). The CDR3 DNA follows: TGTGCCAGCAATCCTCGCGGGACAGGGCCCTACGAGCAGTACTTC. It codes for CASNPRGTGPYEQYF.

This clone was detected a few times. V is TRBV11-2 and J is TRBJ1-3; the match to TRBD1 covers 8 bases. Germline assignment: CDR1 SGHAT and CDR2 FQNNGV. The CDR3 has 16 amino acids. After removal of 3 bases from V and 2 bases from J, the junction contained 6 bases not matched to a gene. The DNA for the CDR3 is TGTGCCAGCAGCTTCTCGACAGGGGACGCTGGAAACACCATATATTTT. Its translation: CASSFSTGDAGNTIYF.

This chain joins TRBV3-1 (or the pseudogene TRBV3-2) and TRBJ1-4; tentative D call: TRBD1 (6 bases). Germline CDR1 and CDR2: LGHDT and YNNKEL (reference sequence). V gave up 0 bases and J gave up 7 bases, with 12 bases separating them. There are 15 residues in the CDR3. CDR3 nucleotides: TGTGCCAGCAGCCAAGATGAGGGGGTTTTTGAAAAACTGTTTTTT. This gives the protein CASSQDEGVFEKLFF.

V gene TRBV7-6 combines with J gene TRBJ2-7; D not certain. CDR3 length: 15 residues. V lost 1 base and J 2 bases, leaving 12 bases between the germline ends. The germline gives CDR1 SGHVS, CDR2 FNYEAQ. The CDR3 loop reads CASSLGADGTYEQYF. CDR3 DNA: TGTGCCAGCAGCTTAGGGGCCGACGGCACCTACGAGCAGTACTTC.

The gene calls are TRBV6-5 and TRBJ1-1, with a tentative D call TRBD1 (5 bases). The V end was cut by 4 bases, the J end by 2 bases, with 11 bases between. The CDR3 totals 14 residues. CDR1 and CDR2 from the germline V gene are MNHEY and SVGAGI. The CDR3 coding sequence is TGTGCCAGCAGTTTTCAGGGCCCAAACACTGAAGCTTTCTTT. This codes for CASSFQGPNTEAFF.

Here the CDR3 reads CASSQWGRGKGYEQYF. CDR3 DNA: TGTGCCAGCAGCCAATGGGGCCGGGGGAAGGGATACGAGCAGTACTTC. The chain combines TRBV3-1 (or the pseudogene TRBV3-2) with TRBJ2-7; weak D call: TRBD2 (6 bases). V was clipped by 2 bases and J by 4 bases, with 18 bases between them. The germline V gene has CDR1 LGHDT and CDR2 YNNKEL (reference sequence). The CDR3 is 16 amino acids.

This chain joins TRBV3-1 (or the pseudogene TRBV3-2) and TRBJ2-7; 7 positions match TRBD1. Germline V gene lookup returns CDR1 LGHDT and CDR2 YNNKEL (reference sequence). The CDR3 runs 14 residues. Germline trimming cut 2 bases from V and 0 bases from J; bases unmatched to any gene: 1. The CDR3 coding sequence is TGTGCCAGCAGCCAAAGGGGGCGCTCCTACGAGCAGTACTTC. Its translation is CASSQRGRSYEQYF.